The following is a T cell receptor (beta chain) sequence with its context. The V end lost 5 bases, the J end lost 11 bases, and 15 bases lay between the germline ends. The CDR3 is 12 amino acids. TCRdb processed the RT-PCR reads anew with MiXCR; each CDR3 protein has one entry. The data contain approximately 720,000 distinct CDR3 sequences, 14% of them seen just once; the ten biggest clones take up about 3.9%. V usage is TRBV12-3 or TRBV12-4 and J usage is TRBJ1-1; D gene unclear. The source is a female donor in good health, serving as a healthy control. Sequenced: memory CD4+ T cells from blood. CDR3 sequence reads: CASSLRRQFAFF. In DNA, the CDR3 is TGTGCCAGCAGTCTAAGGCGGCAGTTTGCTTTCTTT.